These 15 T cell receptor beta chains share one sample of origin, sequenced in a study of spatial heterogeneity in lung cancer. The time point denotes: blood at routine non-recurrence follow-up after resection. MiXCR, run by TCRdb on the 5' RACE reads, gives a single entry per CDR3 protein. The sample carries 35,000 to 45,000 distinct CDR3 sequences, roughly 7.8% recorded once. This specimen was PBMCs, taken at follow-up. These receptors all stem from a male donor with early-stage non-small cell lung cancer.

This clonotype was seen at least ten times. The V gene is TRBV7-9, the J gene TRBJ2-5; TRBD2 aligns across 11 bases. The junction had 12 bases not matched to a gene; V was cut back by 6 bases and J by 3 bases. CDR1 is SEHNR and CDR2 is FQNEAQ in the germline V gene (reference sequence). The CDR3 contains 17 residues. The CDR3 loop is CASRPPPGLAEEETQYF. In DNA, the CDR3 is TGTGCCAGCAGACCACCCCCGGGACTAGCGGAGGAAGAGACCCAGTACTTC.

This clonotype was observed many times. V usage is TRBV3-1 and J usage is TRBJ1-1; D possibly corresponds to TRBD1 (5 bases). V lost 5 bases and J lost 0, with 13 bases in between. CDR3 length equals 15 residues. Looked up from germline, CDR1 is LGHDT and CDR2 is YNNKEL (reference sequence). The CDR3 spells CASSKGEGLNTEAFF. CDR3 coding DNA: TGTGCCAGCAGCAAAGGGGAGGGACTGAACACTGAAGCTTTCTTT.

This chain links TRBV14 with TRBJ1-1; 7 nucleotides match TRBD1. CDR3 length: 16 residues. With 0 bases clipped from V and 3 bases from J, the junction kept 7 bases outside the gene matches. Per germline, CDR1 SGHDN and CDR2 FVKESK. CDR3 sequence (DNA): TGTGCCAGCAGCCAAGATTTAGGACAGGTACACACTGAAGCTTTCTTT. Translation: CASSQDLGQVHTEAFF.

This clonotype has ten or more counts. V is TRBV6-5 and J is TRBJ1-6; 9 bases fit TRBD1. The V and J ends lost 2 bases and 8 bases, in that order; junction bases with no gene match: 4. There are 15 residues in the CDR3. From germline, CDR1 is MNHEY and CDR2 SVGAGI. The CDR3 reads CASSYSRTGDSPLHF. The CDR3 coding sequence is TGTGCCAGCAGTTACAGTAGGACAGGGGATTCACCCCTCCACTTT.

The table lists this clonotype with many counts. The chain joins TRBV12-3 or TRBV12-4 to TRBJ2-3; D gene unclear. Trimming removed 3 bases from V and 9 bases from J, with 16 bases in between. The CDR3 loop spans 14 amino acids. CDR3 DNA sequence: TGTGCCAGCAGTTTGGGCATAATAAAGGGCACGCAGTATTTT. It is translated as CASSLGIIKGTQYF.

This clonotype was recorded many times. This chain connects TRBV29-1 to TRBJ1-2, with 9 bases aligning to TRBD1. The germline V gene has CDR1 SQVTM and CDR2 ANQGSEA. The CDR3 has 14 residues. V lost 1 base and J lost 8; bases outside the gene matches: 8. The CDR3 DNA follows: TGCAGCGTTGAAGCCGTCTGGGGACAGGGAGGCTACACCTTC. This codes for CSVEAVWGQGGYTF. The full variable domain, in which reference TRBV29-1 and TRBJ1-2 provide the parts outside the CDR3, is SAVISQKPSRDICQRGTSLTIQCQVDSQVTMMFWYRQQPGQSLTLIATANQGSEATYESGFVIDKFPISRPNLTFSTLTVSNMSPEDSSIYLCSVEAVWGQGGYTFGSGTRLTVV.

This clonotype was counted ten times or more. The rearrangement joins TRBV20-1 to TRBJ1-4, with a possible D match to TRBD1 (5 bases). Looked up from germline, CDR1 is DFQATT and CDR2 is SNEGSKA (reference sequence). The CDR3 totals 18 residues. Trimming shortened V by 0 bases and J by 0 bases, and 17 bases separated the two germline ends. The CDR3 DNA reads as TGCAGTGCTAGAGATTTCGGGGCAGGCACAGCAACTAATGAAAAACTGTTTTTT. This translates into CSARDFGAGTATNEKLFF.

There are many counts of this clonotype. The chain uses TRBV6-1 and TRBJ2-1, with 10 bases lining up with TRBD2. Trimming cost V 6 bases and J 4 bases; bases outside gene matches: 6. The CDR3 totals 15 residues. CDR1 and CDR2 (germline): MNHNS, SASEGT. In DNA form, the CDR3 reads TGTGCCAGCAGACAAACTAGCGGGACTTACAATGAGCAGTTCTTC. Amino acid sequence: CASRQTSGTYNEQFF.

This clonotype was counted many times. The chain links TRBV6-1 to TRBJ2-3; D is possibly TRBD1 (6 bases). V gave up 6 bases and J gave up 1 base, with 14 bases separating them. The germline V gene encodes CDR1 MNHNS and CDR2 SASEGT. This CDR3 comprises 15 residues. The CDR3 nucleotides read TGTGCCAGCAGCGTGACCCCAGGGGGCACAGATACGCAGTATTTT. Amino acid sequence: CASSVTPGGTDTQYF.

At least ten counts were recorded for this clonotype. V and J are TRBV29-1 and TRBJ2-7; D could derive from TRBD1 or TRBD2 (5 bases each). CDR3 length equals 12 residues. V lost 2 bases, J lost 4 bases, and 9 bases lay in between. The germline V gene encodes CDR1 SQVTM and CDR2 ANQGSEA. CDR3 in DNA: TGCAGCGTTGAACTGGGGGTGTACGAGCAGTACTTC. It translates to CSVELGVYEQYF.

This clonotype was counted many times. This chain uses TRBV27 with TRBJ2-4, with TRBD2 matching over 14 bases. CDR1 and CDR2 (germline): MNHEY, SMNVEV (reference sequence). The J segment lost 11 bases and the V segment lost 3 bases, leaving 12 bases of the junction unmatched. The CDR3 has 17 residues. The CDR3 DNA is TGTGCCAGCAGTTTGCCGCCTGGGACTAGCGGGGGCCGAGTTCAGTACTTC. It codes for CASSLPPGTSGGRVQYF.

The sample holds many counts of this clonotype. The chain joins TRBV7-9 to TRBJ2-6; TRBD2 matches 8 bases. Trimming cost V 4 bases and J 0 bases; bases outside gene matches: 11. CDR1 is SEHNR, CDR2 FQNEAQ, per germline (reference sequence). This CDR3 is 19 amino acids long. The CDR3 reads CASSSASSGRRSGANVLTF. The DNA of the CDR3 is TGTGCCAGCAGCTCAGCGAGCAGCGGGAGACGCTCTGGGGCCAACGTCCTGACTTTC.

This clonotype was counted many times. The chain couples TRBV11-2 to TRBJ2-5, with D perhaps matching TRBD1 (5 bases). The CDR3 is 15 amino acids. The germline V and J ends were trimmed by 0 bases and 3 bases, with 11 bases remaining between them. Germline CDR1 and CDR2: SGHAT and FQNNGV. The CDR3 nucleotides read TGTGCCAGCAGCTTAGATGGCAGGGCAAAAGAGACCCAGTACTTC. Protein: CASSLDGRAKETQYF.

This clonotype was recorded at least ten times. The rearrangement joins TRBV12-3 or TRBV12-4 to TRBJ1-1; weak D call: TRBD1 (6 bases). The ends were cut back, 5 bases at V and 4 bases at J, with 8 bases in the middle. The CDR3 is 12 amino acids. CDR3 residues: CASSPGVTEAFF. CDR3 bases: TGTGCCAGCAGTCCAGGGGTCACTGAAGCTTTCTTT.

This clonotype has ten or more counts. V and J are TRBV29-1 and TRBJ2-1, with D maybe TRBD1 (5 bases). V lost 6 bases to trimming and J lost 8 bases, with 17 bases between them. This CDR3 has 13 amino acids. Germline V gives CDR1 SQVTM, CDR2 ANQGSEA. The CDR3 reads CSVRGQGKDEQFF. CDR3 sequence (DNA): TGCAGCGTCAGAGGCCAGGGAAAGGATGAGCAGTTCTTC.